The clone carrying this T cell receptor beta chain was seen a few times. What it binds is unknown. The sample belongs to a study of CD8 T cells in ankylosing spondylitis. Findings and caveats of the study: Earlier studies detected some motif variants in reactive arthritis synovial fluid and blood. There was reportedly significant enrichment of clones that were disease-linked in matched ankylosing spondylitis synovial fluid. Apparently characteristic of ankylosing spondylitis blood was a TCR beta motif (roughly eight highly homologous variants).

Each CDR3 protein is one row after TCRdb ran MiXCR on the 5' RACE reads. The profile covers 250,000 or so distinct CDR3 sequences, with under 30% appearing a single time and 0.6% to 0.75% taken by the ten largest. The V and J ends lost 8 bases and 7 bases respectively, with 21 bases between them. CDR3 length equals 15 residues. Germline lookup yields CDR1 MNHNS and CDR2 SASEGT. The TCR sequence derives from a male donor with ankylosing spondylitis or in good health (not recorded which). Sequenced: blood, either unsorted or a sorted T cell fraction (not recorded which). V is TRBV6-1 and J is TRBJ1-5; D not resolved. In DNA form, the CDR3 reads TGTGCCAGCTCATACGGACGCGCCCAATCGCAGCCCCAGCATTTT. Its protein product is CASSYGRAQSQPQHF.